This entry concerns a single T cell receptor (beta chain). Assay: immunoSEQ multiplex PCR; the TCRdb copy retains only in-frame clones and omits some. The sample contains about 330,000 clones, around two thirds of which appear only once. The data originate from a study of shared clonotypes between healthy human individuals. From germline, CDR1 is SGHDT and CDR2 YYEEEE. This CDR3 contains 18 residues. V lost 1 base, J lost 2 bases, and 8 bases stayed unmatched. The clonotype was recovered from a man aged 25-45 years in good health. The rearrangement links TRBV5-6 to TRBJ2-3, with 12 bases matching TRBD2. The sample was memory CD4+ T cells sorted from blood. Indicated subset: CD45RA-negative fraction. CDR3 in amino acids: CASSLLMTSGRITDTQYF. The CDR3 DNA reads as TGTGCCAGCAGCTTGTTAATGACTAGCGGGAGAATCACAGATACGCAGTATTTT.